This entry features one T cell receptor (beta chain) sequence. The antigen remains undetermined. This entry comes from a study of Graves' ophthalmopathy and Graves' hyperthyroidism. Study observations and caveats: Detected in blood as well were most expanded thyroid clonotypes with frequency above 0.001. A 13-signature model separated ophthalmopathy from stable hyperthyroidism, reaching less than 90% sensitivity and around 83% specificity cross-validated.

Amplifying from RNA transcripts, the study obtained TCR beta CDR3 regions. The authors performed first-round RT-PCR with HTBI primers and then a second-round multiplex PCR. TCRdb processed the multiplex PCR reads anew with MiXCR; each CDR3 protein has one entry. The data contain about 1.1 million distinct CDR3 sequences, about 36% of them singletons. Patients newly diagnosed with hyperthyroidism, under 2 months' duration, were aged 18 to 65, the study reports. Germline V gene sequence: CDR1 SGHTA, CDR2 FQGNSA. The CDR3 is made up of 13 amino acids. With 4 bases removed from V and 9 bases from J, the gap between germline ends came to 13 bases.

The J gene is TRBJ1-5, the V gene TRBV7-2; TRBD1 is a possible D gene (6 bases). The material sequenced was peripheral blood or thyroid tissue (not recorded which). The sequence was obtained from an adult man with Graves' hyperthyroidism. The CDR3: CASSYNKQGPQHF. CDR3 in DNA: TGTGCCAGCAGCTACAATAAACAGGGGCCCCAGCATTTT.